These 26 T cell receptor beta chains were all obtained from the same sample, sequenced in a study of identical twins (TCRdb year 2016). The library was prepared using 5' RACE. The instrument was an Illumina HiSeq 2000. TCRdb reran the public reads through fastp at Q25 and MiXCR, keeping productive beta chains. Merged by CDR3 protein, the rows form single entries marked with the most common genes and DNA. This sample holds approximately 630,000 distinct CDR3 sequences; 7.1% were observed only once. 1.5% to 2% of the sample is held by the ten biggest clonotypes. These data were also reused for a study on yellow fever vaccine responses in identical twins.

Source material: PBMCs. The receptor source for this set is a woman in her late teens or twenties in good health.

CDR3 in amino acids: CSARTSGGRPYNEQFF. As DNA, the CDR3 is TGCAGTGCTAGGACTAGCGGGGGCCGTCCCTACAATGAGCAGTTCTTC. The chain joins TRBV20-1 to TRBJ2-1, with TRBD2 matching 12 bases. The germline V gene has CDR1 DFQATT and CDR2 SNEGSKA (reference sequence). CDR3 length: 16 residues. Germline trimming cut 3 bases from V and 2 bases from J; bases unmatched to any gene: 5.

This clonotype has just a few counts. The V and J genes are TRBV10-3 and TRBJ1-6, with 7 nucleotides matching TRBD1. J lost 7 bases, V lost 6 bases, and 3 bases had no gene match. CDR1 is ENHRY and CDR2 is SYGVKD in the germline V gene. The CDR3 runs to 13 residues. CDR3 sequence (DNA): TGTGCCATCAGCACAGGGGACAATTCACCCCTCCACTTT. It specifies CAISTGDNSPLHF.

This clonotype was observed a few times. This chain connects TRBV15 to TRBJ2-7, with TRBD2 identical over 11 bases. Germline V gene lookup returns CDR1 LNHNV and CDR2 YYDKDF (reference sequence). The CDR3 sequence is 18 residues long. Trimming removed 0 bases from V and 6 bases from J; junction bases left unmatched: 13. The CDR3, as DNA: TGTGCCACCAGCAGAGATAGGGGGACTAGCGGCTTCTGGGGCGAGCAGTACTTC. Protein: CATSRDRGTSGFWGEQYF. Combining the CDR3 with reference TRBV15 and TRBJ2-7 gives the whole variable domain DAMVIQNPRYQVTQFGKPVTLSCSQTLNHNVMYWYQQKSSQAPKLLFHYYDKDFNNEADTPDNFQSRRPNTSFCFLDIRSPGLGDTAMYLCATSRDRGTSGFWGEQYFGPGTRLTVT.

The sample holds many counts of this clonotype. The chain has TRBV29-1 and TRBJ1-1; D not resolved. The CDR3 has 13 amino acids. CDR1 and CDR2 from the germline V gene are SQVTM and ANQGSEA. The ends were cut back, 8 bases at V and 0 bases at J, with 13 bases in the middle. CDR3 sequence: CSISLTVNTEAFF. The DNA for the CDR3 is TGCAGCATCTCACTTACAGTGAACACTGAAGCTTTCTTT.

This clonotype was recorded many times. The V and J genes are TRBV4-1 and TRBJ2-4; 8 bases match TRBD2. Germline V lookup: CDR1 MGHRA, CDR2 YSYEKL. The CDR3 sequence is 17 residues long. The V gene end was trimmed by 4 bases and the J gene end by 8 bases; junction bases not matched to a gene: 16. Here the CDR3 DNA reads TGCGCCAGCAGCCCCAAGGGTCGACTAGCGAGTACGGACATTCAGTACTTC. Its translation is CASSPKGRLASTDIQYF.

This clonotype was observed a few times. This chain links TRBV4-1 with TRBJ2-1, with TRBD2 as a possible D gene (6 bases). Germline V gene sequence: CDR1 MGHRA, CDR2 YSYEKL. Trimming pared 0 bases from V and 0 bases from J, leaving 15 bases between. The CDR3 is 18 residues long. CDR3 sequence reads: CASSQDRLGGRSYNEQFF. The CDR3 bases are TGCGCCAGCAGCCAAGACCGCTTAGGAGGGCGCTCCTACAATGAGCAGTTCTTC.

The V gene is TRBV29-1, the J gene TRBJ2-5, with 7 bases aligning to TRBD2. The CDR3 has 13 residues. Germline CDR1 and CDR2: SQVTM and ANQGSEA. V lost 7 bases and J lost 4; bases outside the gene matches: 9. CDR3 sequence reads: CSANREVGETQYF. The CDR3 region has the DNA TGCAGCGCCAATCGGGAGGTTGGAGAGACCCAGTACTTC.

This clonotype was seen more than once but under ten times. V and J are TRBV12-3 or TRBV12-4 and TRBJ1-4, with D tentatively TRBD1 (5 bases). The CDR3 loop spans 14 amino acids. Trimming took 4 bases from V and 8 from J, leaving 14 bases between them. CDR3 sequence: CASSSGRGWEKLFF. CDR3 sequence (DNA): TGTGCCAGCAGTTCAGGGCGAGGTTGGGAAAAACTGTTTTTT.

V usage is TRBV25-1 and J usage is TRBJ1-2, with D possibly being TRBD1 (6 bases). Germline V lookup: CDR1 MGHDK, CDR2 SYGVNS. V dropped 6 bases and J dropped 1 base, with 12 bases sitting between them. CDR3 length: 14 amino acids. The CDR3 spells CASRDSGINYGYTF. The DNA of the CDR3 is TGTGCCAGCAGGGACAGTGGAATTAACTATGGCTACACCTTC.

About this clonotype itself: One end of the junction does not line up with germline, which may come from a read error. The genes are TRBV6-1 and TRBJ2-1; the D gene is possibly TRBD2 (6 bases). CDR3 length: 16 residues. Germline CDR1 and CDR2: MNHNS and SASEGT. CDR3 DNA: TGTGCCGGCAGTGAAGATTGGGGAGGAGACTACAATGAGCAGTTCTTC. Its translation is CAGSEDWGGDYNEQFF.

This clonotype appeared many times. The gene calls are TRBV9 and TRBJ2-7; the match to TRBD2 covers 12 bases. Germline CDR1 and CDR2: SGDLS and YYNGEE. The CDR3 consists of 14 residues. J gave up 6 bases and V 0 bases, and 1 base lay outside the gene matches. The chain's CDR3 is CASSVATSGSEQYF. In DNA, the CDR3 is TGTGCCAGCAGCGTAGCGACTAGCGGGAGCGAGCAGTACTTC. The variable domain in full, completed from reference TRBV9 and TRBJ2-7, reads DSGVTQTPKHLITATGQRVTLRCSPRSGDLSVYWYQQSLDQGLQFLIQYYNGEERAKGNILERFSAQQFPDLHSELNLSSLELGDSALYFCASSVATSGSEQYFGPGTRLTVT.

This clonotype was detected only a few times. This sequence joins TRBV3-1 and TRBJ2-5; the match to TRBD1 covers 9 bases. V shed 4 bases and J 1 base; nucleotides not matched to a gene: 10. Germline V gene sequence: CDR1 LGHDT, CDR2 YNNKEL (reference sequence). This CDR3 is 17 amino acids long. CDR3 nucleotide sequence: TGTGCCAGCAGCCCAACCCCCCGGACAGGGGCCCAAGAGACCCAGTACTTC. Protein sequence: CASSPTPRTGAQETQYF.

The rearrangement links TRBV13 to TRBJ2-2; either TRBD1 or TRBD2 may fit D (5 bases each). This CDR3 contains 18 residues. Germline CDR1 reads PRHDT; CDR2 reads FYEKMQ (reference sequence). V was pared by 11 bases and J by 2 bases, with 27 bases between. The CDR3 spells CALSLGLGETYNTGELFF. CDR3 sequence (DNA): TGTGCCCTCAGTTTGGGCCTGGGGGAAACATATAACACCGGGGAGCTGTTTTTT.

This clonotype was recorded a few times. The genes are TRBV6-1 and TRBJ2-1, with a weak D call TRBD2 (6 bases). This CDR3 contains 15 residues. Between the trimmed V and J ends, which lost 7 bases and 3 bases, there was a span of 16 bases. CDR1 and CDR2 (germline): MNHNS, SASEGT. The CDR3 region has the DNA TGTGCCAGCACCTTCGGGAGTGTAAACTACAATGAGCAGTTCTTC. Encoded protein: CASTFGSVNYNEQFF.

The sample holds a few counts of this clonotype. The rearrangement links TRBV7-9 to TRBJ2-2; 7 nucleotides line up with TRBD2. V was pared by 4 bases and J by 1 base, with 6 bases of the junction left unmatched. CDR1 and CDR2 from the germline V gene are SEHNR and FQNEAQ (reference sequence). The CDR3 has 16 amino acids. The CDR3 loop is CASSYGLAENTGELFF. CDR3 nucleotides: TGTGCCAGCAGCTACGGGCTAGCGGAGAACACCGGGGAGCTGTTTTTT.

The CDR3 spells CSARALGTDYGYTF. The CDR3 DNA follows: TGCAGTGCTAGAGCCCTCGGGACAGACTATGGCTACACCTTC. The chain recombines TRBV20-1 with TRBJ1-2; 7 bases fit TRBD1. After removal of 1 base from V and 3 bases from J, the junction contained 5 bases not matched to a gene. CDR3 length equals 14 residues. Per the germline V gene, CDR1 is DFQATT and CDR2 is SNEGSKA (reference sequence).

This clonotype was detected ten times or more. The CDR3 DNA reads TGTGCCATCAGCCCCGACATCTACGAGCAGTACTTC. This codes for CAISPDIYEQYF. The chain carries TRBV10-3 and TRBJ2-7, with D unclear. Germline V gene lookup returns CDR1 ENHRY and CDR2 SYGVKD. V gave up 6 bases and J gave up 3 bases, with 9 bases separating them. This CDR3 is built from 12 residues.

The chain is built from TRBV12-3 or TRBV12-4 and TRBJ2-1; D possibly matches TRBD1 or TRBD2 (5 bases each). The CDR3 totals 15 residues. Trimming pared 3 bases from V and 6 bases from J, leaving 15 bases between. The CDR3 reads CASSFSPGTVNEQFF. As DNA, the CDR3 is TGTGCCAGCAGTTTTTCCCCCGGGACCGTCAATGAGCAGTTCTTC.

This clonotype has a count of ten or more. The chain recombines TRBV20-1 with TRBJ1-1; D may be TRBD1 (5 bases). Trimming pared 5 bases from V and 4 bases from J, leaving 14 bases between. Germline values: CDR1 DFQATT, CDR2 SNEGSKA (reference sequence). The CDR3 has 13 amino acids. The CDR3 loop reads CSASHRTPTEAFF. The CDR3 region has the DNA TGCAGTGCTTCTCATAGGACACCCACTGAAGCTTTCTTT.

The rearrangement joins TRBV5-1 to TRBJ2-5; 16 positions agree with TRBD2. J lost 6 bases, V lost 4 bases, and 12 bases had no gene match. The length of the CDR3 is 18 residues. CDR1 is SGHRS and CDR2 is YFSETQ in the germline V gene. The CDR3 reads CASSQDPGTSGGVKTQYF. CDR3 coding DNA: TGCGCCAGCAGCCAAGACCCGGGGACTAGCGGGGGGGTAAAGACCCAGTACTTC.

This chain links TRBV20-1 with TRBJ2-2; 7 bases line up with TRBD1. The germline V gene encodes CDR1 DFQATT and CDR2 SNEGSKA (reference sequence). CDR3 size: 14 residues. V lost 6 bases and J lost 1; bases outside the gene matches: 5. The CDR3 region has the DNA TGCAGTGCAACCGGGACAGAGAACACCGGGGAGCTGTTTTTT. It codes for CSATGTENTGELFF.

The table lists this clonotype with a few counts. CDR3 DNA: TGTGCCAGCAGTGCGACGGGACAGGGGTTGGATACGCAGTATTTT. Translated, it gives CASSATGQGLDTQYF. The chain is built from TRBV25-1 and TRBJ2-3, with TRBD1 matching over 10 bases. The CDR3 consists of 15 residues. V trimming: 4 bases; J trimming: 6 bases; junction bases outside the gene matches: 7. Germline V lookup: CDR1 MGHDK, CDR2 SYGVNS.

The V call is TRBV7-8, the J call TRBJ2-7; weak D call: TRBD2 (6 bases). This CDR3 comprises 13 residues. Between the trimmed V and J ends, which lost 5 bases and 6 bases, there was a span of 14 bases. The V gene's germline CDR1 is SGHVS and CDR2 FQNEAQ. This CDR3 is CASSLRQEGEQYV. The CDR3 DNA reads as TGTGCCAGCAGCCTACGCCAGGAGGGCGAGCAGTACGTC.

The chain recombines TRBV12-5 with TRBJ2-1; TRBD1 agrees at 7 bases. V dropped 0 bases and J dropped 4; count of bases not matched to a gene: 15. This CDR3 is built from 19 residues. Germline assignment: CDR1 LGHNT and CDR2 FRNRAP. CDR3 region: CASGLVLGSGTRGYNEQFF. The CDR3 bases are TGTGCTAGTGGTTTGGTTTTGGGGTCCGGAACCAGGGGGTACAATGAGCAGTTCTTC.

This clonotype was found many times. J is TRBJ1-3 and V is TRBV7-2, with D possibly being TRBD1 (6 bases). This CDR3 contains 15 residues. In germline, CDR1 is SGHTA, CDR2 FQGNSA. Trimming removed 5 bases from V and 0 bases from J, with 11 bases in between. CDR3 loop: CASSDRSFSGNTIYF. CDR3 sequence (DNA): TGTGCCAGCAGCGACAGGTCCTTCTCTGGAAACACCATATATTTT.

There are a few counts of this clonotype. The chain carries TRBV27 and TRBJ2-7, with TRBD1 identical over 9 bases. J was trimmed by 2 bases and V by 5 bases; bases with no gene match: 7. CDR1 and CDR2 from the germline V gene are MNHEY and SMNVEV (reference sequence). The CDR3 has 15 amino acids. CDR3 DNA sequence: TGTGCCAGCAGTGCGGCCGGGACAGGGCCCTACGAGCAGTACGTC. Translation: CASSAAGTGPYEQYV.